This TCR beta chain is drawn from a study of shared clonotypes between healthy human individuals. At the level of the study: The donors, two women and a few men, were aged 18 to 49. Study-level findings and limits: Among donors, sharing of clonotypes was expected to be affected by sequencing depth.

In this sample, this clone turned up many times. As yet, its antigen is unknown. Other DNA sequences of this sample code for an identical CDR3. An even split of each subset's genomic DNA across several immunoSEQ plates was performed. Sequenced by immunoSEQ multiplex PCR; TCRdb stores in-frame clones only, minus some. The sample comprises hundreds of thousands of clones, 77% of which are singletons, and approximately 12% rests with the top ten. The donor cohort consisted entirely of Caucasian adults residing in Nashville, Tennessee. This CDR3 is 15 amino acids long. Trimming took 0 bases from V and 7 from J; bases not matched to a gene: 5. CDR1 SGDLS and CDR2 YYNGEE come from the germline V gene.

This chain joins TRBV9 and TRBJ2-2; 8 bases align to TRBD2. The sample comprised PBMCs. The receptor's source is a woman aged 40 to 50 in good health. Some clones in this sample may be carry-over from other donors' samples. The CDR3 bases are TGTGCCAGCAGCGTAGTGGCGGGGGGCGGCGGGGAGCTGTTTTTT. Protein product: CASSVVAGGGGELFF.